Below, one T cell receptor beta chain is given with its context. This entry belongs to a study of CD8+ T cells in alopecia areata. The V gene's germline CDR1 is DFQATT and CDR2 SNEGSKA (reference sequence). Trimming removed 5 bases at V and 6 bases at J, with 8 bases between. The CDR3 contains 10 residues. Once RNA had been extracted, it was reverse transcribed into cDNA to act as the sequencing template. The table came from immunoSEQ multiplex PCR; TCRdb's copy has only in-frame clones and leaves some out. The sample consists of roughly 100,000 clones, around 59% of them appearing once. V usage is TRBV20-1 and J usage is TRBJ2-7; TRBD1 or TRBD2 may be the D gene (5 bases each). The sequencing sample was made of CD4+ T cells sorted from blood. The TCR originated in a human donor in good health. The chain's CDR3 is CSAQGTEQYF. The CDR3 DNA reads TGCAGTGCTCAAGGGACCGAGCAGTACTTC.